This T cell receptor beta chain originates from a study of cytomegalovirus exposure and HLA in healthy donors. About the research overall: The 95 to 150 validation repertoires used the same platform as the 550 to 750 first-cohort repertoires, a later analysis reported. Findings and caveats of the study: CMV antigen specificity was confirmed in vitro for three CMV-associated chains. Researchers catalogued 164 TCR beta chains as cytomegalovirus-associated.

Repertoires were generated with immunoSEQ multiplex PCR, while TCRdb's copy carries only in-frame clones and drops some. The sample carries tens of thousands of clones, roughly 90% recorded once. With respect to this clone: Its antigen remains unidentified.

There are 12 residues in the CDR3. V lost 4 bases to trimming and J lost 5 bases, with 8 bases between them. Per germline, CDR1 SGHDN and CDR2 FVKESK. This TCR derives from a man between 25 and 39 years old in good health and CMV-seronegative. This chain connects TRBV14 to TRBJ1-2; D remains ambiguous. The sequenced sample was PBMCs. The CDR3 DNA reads TGTGCCAGCAGCCCCTCTGAGTATGGCTACACCTTC. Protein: CASSPSEYGYTF.